This TCR beta chain was recorded in a study of cytotoxic CD8 clonotypes in ibrutinib-treated CLL. On this clone: Its antigen remains unknown.

Study-level points and caveats: While tracking circulating CD8+ T-cell counts, baseline clonality exceeded that of age-matched healthy donors. Whereas clonality rose at ibrutinib response, it declined toward baseline at progression.

The CDR3 loop spans 13 amino acids. Germline V gene lookup returns CDR1 ENHRY and CDR2 SYGVKD. V lost 10 bases and J 3 bases, leaving 16 bases between the germline ends. TCR beta library input comprised roughly 2 micrograms of genomic DNA from cryopreserved PBMCs. Repertoires were generated with immunoSEQ multiplex PCR, while TCRdb's copy carries only in-frame clones and drops some. The profile covers roughly 250,000 clones, with 60% to 75% appearing a single time and 15% to 17% taken by the ten largest. The source was PBMCs, collected after 24 months of ibrutinib treatment. The V call is TRBV10-3, the J call TRBJ2-7, with D uncertain. The TCR originated in a human donor with chronic lymphocytic leukemia. CDR3 nucleotide sequence: TGTGCCACCAGAAGCCCCACGGTCTACGAGCAGTACTTC. Translated, it gives CATRSPTVYEQYF.